In this sample, the clone carrying this T cell receptor beta chain turned up many times. This CDR3 region has 14 residues. V was pared by 4 bases and J by 1 base, with 4 bases of the junction left unmatched. Germline-derived CDR1 and CDR2 are SGHRS and YFSETQ. Indicated time point: longitudinal time-point 2. The data originate from a study of neurological immune-mediated disorders. TCRdb recomputed calls from the 5' RACE reads with MiXCR, one row per CDR3 protein. The top ten clones hold 9.5% to 15% of a sample with some 60,000 distinct CDR3 sequences, around 10% of them seen once. The sequencing input was PBMCs. The receptor was isolated from a man aged 30 to 45 in good health. The V gene is TRBV5-1, the J gene TRBJ2-7; 8 nucleotides align to TRBD2. Here the CDR3 reads CASSPGLGSYEQYF. In DNA, the CDR3 is TGCGCCAGCAGCCCGGGACTAGGATCCTACGAGCAGTACTTC.